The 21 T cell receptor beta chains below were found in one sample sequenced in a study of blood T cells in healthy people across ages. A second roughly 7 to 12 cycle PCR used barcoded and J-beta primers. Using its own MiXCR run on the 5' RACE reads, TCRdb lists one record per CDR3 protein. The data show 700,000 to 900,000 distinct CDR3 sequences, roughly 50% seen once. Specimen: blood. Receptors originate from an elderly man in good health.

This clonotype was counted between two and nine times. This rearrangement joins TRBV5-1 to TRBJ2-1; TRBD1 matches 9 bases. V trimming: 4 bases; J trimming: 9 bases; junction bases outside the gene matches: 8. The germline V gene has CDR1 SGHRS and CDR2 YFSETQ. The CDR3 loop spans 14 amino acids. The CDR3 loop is CASSPGQGGREQFF. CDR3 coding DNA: TGCGCCAGCAGCCCGGGACAGGGAGGGCGTGAGCAGTTCTTC.

CDR3 coding DNA: TGCAGCGTTGAAGGACCTCCCTACGAGCAGTACTTC. This gives the protein CSVEGPPYEQYF. V is TRBV29-1 and J is TRBJ2-7; D uncertain. The V gene's germline CDR1 is SQVTM and CDR2 ANQGSEA. Trimming took off 1 base at V and 2 bases at J, with 6 bases between the two ends. The CDR3 runs to 12 residues.

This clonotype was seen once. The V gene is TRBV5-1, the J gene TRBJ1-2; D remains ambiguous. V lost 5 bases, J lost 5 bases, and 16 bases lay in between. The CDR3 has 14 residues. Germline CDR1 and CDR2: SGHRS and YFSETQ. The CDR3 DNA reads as TGCGCCAGCAGGGAGCCCGAGAGATCGTATGGCTACACCTTC. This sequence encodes CASREPERSYGYTF.

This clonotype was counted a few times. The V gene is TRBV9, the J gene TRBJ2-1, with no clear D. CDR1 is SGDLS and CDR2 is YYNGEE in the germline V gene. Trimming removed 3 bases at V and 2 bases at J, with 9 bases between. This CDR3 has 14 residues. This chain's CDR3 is CASSASSPYNEQFF. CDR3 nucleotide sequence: TGTGCCAGCAGCGCTTCTTCCCCCTACAATGAGCAGTTCTTC.

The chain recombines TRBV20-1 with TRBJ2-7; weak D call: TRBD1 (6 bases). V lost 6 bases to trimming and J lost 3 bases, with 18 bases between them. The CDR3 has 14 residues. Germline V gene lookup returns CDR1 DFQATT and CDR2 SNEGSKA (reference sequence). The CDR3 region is CSARGADRLYEQYF. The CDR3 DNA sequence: TGCAGTGCCAGGGGTGCGGACAGACTCTACGAGCAGTACTTC.

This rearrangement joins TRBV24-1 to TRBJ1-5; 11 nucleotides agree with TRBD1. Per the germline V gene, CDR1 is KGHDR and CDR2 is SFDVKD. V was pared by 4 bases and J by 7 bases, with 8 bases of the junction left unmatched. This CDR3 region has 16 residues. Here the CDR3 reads CATSEGQGGVIQPQHF. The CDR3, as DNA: TGTGCCACCAGTGAGGGACAGGGGGGAGTTATCCAGCCCCAGCATTTT.

Written as DNA, the CDR3 is TGTGCCAGCAGCCATTCTCAGGGTGCTAGGCAGTACTTC. The encoded protein is CASSHSQGARQYF. This chain uses TRBV3-1 with TRBJ2-7; a possible D gene is TRBD1 (5 bases). The CDR3 contains 13 residues. Germline V CDR1 and CDR2: LGHDT, YNNKEL (reference sequence). Trimming pared 3 bases from V and 9 bases from J, leaving 15 bases between.

The CDR3 region is CSARDRREGGIQYF. DNA of the CDR3: TGCAGTGCTAGAGATCGGAGAGAGGGGGGAATTCAGTACTTC. The chain carries TRBV20-1 and TRBJ2-7; TRBD1 or TRBD2 may be the D gene (6 bases each). Per the germline V gene, CDR1 is DFQATT and CDR2 is SNEGSKA (reference sequence). This CDR3 is built from 14 residues. V was clipped by 0 bases and J by 10 bases, with 19 bases between them.

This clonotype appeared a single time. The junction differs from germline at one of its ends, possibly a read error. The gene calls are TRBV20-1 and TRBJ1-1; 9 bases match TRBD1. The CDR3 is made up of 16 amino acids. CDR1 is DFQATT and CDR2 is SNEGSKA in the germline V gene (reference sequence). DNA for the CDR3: TGCAGTGCCAGAGGCACAGGGGGCAACAAGAACACTGAAGCTTTCTTT. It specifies CSARGTGGNKNTEAFF.

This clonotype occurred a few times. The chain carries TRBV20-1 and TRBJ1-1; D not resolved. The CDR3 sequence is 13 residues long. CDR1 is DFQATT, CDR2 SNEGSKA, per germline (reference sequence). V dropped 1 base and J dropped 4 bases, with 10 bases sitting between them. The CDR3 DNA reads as TGCAGTGCTAGAGTGGACGTAGTCACTGAAGCTTTCTTT. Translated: CSARVDVVTEAFF.

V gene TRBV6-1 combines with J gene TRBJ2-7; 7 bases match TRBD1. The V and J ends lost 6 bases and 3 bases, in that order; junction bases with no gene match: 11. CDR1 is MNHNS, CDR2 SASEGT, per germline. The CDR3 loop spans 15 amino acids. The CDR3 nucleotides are TGTGCCAGCAGGAGACAGGGAATGGGTGTCTACGAGCAGTACTTC. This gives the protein CASRRQGMGVYEQYF.

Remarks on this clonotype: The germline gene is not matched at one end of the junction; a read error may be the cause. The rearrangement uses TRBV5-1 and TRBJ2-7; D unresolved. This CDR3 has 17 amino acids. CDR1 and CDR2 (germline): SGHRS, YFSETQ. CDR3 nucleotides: TGCGCCAGCGGCTTTGGTGCGGCCGCAAGCCCCTCCTACGAGCAGTACTTC. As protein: CASGFGAAASPSYEQYF.

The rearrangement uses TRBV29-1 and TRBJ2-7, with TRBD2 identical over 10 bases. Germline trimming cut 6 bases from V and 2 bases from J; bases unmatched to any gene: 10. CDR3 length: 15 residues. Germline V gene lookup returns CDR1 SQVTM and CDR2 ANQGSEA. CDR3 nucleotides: TGCAGCGTGGGGTTCTACGGGACTAGCGCCTACGAGCAGTACTTC. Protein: CSVGFYGTSAYEQYF.

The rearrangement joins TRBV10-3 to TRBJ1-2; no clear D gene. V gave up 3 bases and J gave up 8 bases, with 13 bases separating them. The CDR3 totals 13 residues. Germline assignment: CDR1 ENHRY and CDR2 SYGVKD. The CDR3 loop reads CAISERQDKGYTF. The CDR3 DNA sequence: TGTGCCATCAGTGAACGGCAGGATAAGGGCTACACCTTC.

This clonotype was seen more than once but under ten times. The CDR3 DNA follows: TGTGCCTGGAGGGACAGGGGGAATCAGTACGAGCAGTACTTC. Translating gives CAWRDRGNQYEQYF. The chain joins TRBV30 to TRBJ2-7, with 10 bases fitting TRBD1. The trim removed 3 bases at V and 4 bases at J, leaving 6 bases unmatched. The CDR3 loop spans 14 amino acids. Germline CDR1 GTSNPN, CDR2 SVGIG (reference sequence).

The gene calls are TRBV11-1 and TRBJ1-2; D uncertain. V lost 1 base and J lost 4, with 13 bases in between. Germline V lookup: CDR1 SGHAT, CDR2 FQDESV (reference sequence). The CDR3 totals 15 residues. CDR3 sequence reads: CASSLGPDRFYGYTF. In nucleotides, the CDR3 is TGTGCCAGCAGCTTAGGACCGGACCGGTTCTATGGCTACACCTTC.

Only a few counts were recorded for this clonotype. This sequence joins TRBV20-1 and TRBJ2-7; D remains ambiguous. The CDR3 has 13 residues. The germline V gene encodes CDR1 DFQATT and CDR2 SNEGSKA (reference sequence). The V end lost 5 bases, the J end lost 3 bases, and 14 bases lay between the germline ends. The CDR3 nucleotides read TGCAGTGCTCCCACTCGCGGTGACTACGAGCAGTACTTC. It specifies CSAPTRGDYEQYF.

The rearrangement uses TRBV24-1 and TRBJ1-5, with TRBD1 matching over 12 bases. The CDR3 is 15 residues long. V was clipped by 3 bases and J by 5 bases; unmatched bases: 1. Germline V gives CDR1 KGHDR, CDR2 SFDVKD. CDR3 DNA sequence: TGTGCCACCAGTGATCGGGACAGGGGGCATCAGCCCCAGCATTTT. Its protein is CATSDRDRGHQPQHF.

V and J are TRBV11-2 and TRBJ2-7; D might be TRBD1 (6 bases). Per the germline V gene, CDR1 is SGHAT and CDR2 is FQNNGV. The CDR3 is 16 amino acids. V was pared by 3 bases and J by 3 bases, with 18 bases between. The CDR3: CASSFSGAPLVYEQYF. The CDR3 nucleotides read TGTGCCAGCAGCTTTTCAGGGGCCCCCCTAGTCTACGAGCAGTACTTC.

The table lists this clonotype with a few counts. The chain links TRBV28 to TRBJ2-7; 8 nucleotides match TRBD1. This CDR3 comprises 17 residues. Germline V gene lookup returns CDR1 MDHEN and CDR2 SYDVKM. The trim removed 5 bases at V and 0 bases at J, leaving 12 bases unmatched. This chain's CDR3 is CASSPPFGTGSSYEQYF. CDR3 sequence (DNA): TGTGCCAGCAGTCCCCCCTTCGGGACAGGAAGCTCCTACGAGCAGTACTTC.

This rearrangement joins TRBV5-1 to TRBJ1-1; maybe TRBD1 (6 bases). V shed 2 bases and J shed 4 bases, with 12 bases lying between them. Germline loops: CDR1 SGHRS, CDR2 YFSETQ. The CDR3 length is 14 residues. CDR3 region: CASSFGGEATEAFF. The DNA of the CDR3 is TGCGCCAGCAGCTTCGGGGGCGAGGCCACTGAAGCTTTCTTT.